This T cell receptor (beta chain) was recorded in a study of blood T cell repertoires in COVID-19. In the study overall: Samples of COVID-19 (acute and convalescent) were obtained from the United States, Italy and Spain. Sources were T cells, B-cell-depleted T cells, or PBMCs; the material itself was cDNA or gDNA.

Original analysis: Amplification of reference gene primers provided the estimated nucleated cell counts. This table comes from immunoSEQ multiplex PCR, and its TCRdb copy is limited to in-frame clones, with some not included. Clonal size and the V and J genes are those of that table, whereas D and trimming came from the DNA. This table holds more than 300,000 clones, more than 75% found once. Germline CDR1 LNHDA, CDR2 SQIVND (reference sequence). V dropped 3 bases and J dropped 7 bases, with 19 bases sitting between them. The CDR3 has 16 amino acids. The sample was peripheral blood. The origin of this receptor is a woman aged 18 to 35 who had recovered from COVID-19. This rearrangement joins TRBV19 to TRBJ1-5, with TRBD1 as a possible D gene (5 bases). CDR3 residues: CASSILTGQGVQPQHF. The CDR3 DNA follows: TGTGCCAGTAGTATTTTAACCGGGCAGGGTGTGCAGCCCCAGCATTTT.